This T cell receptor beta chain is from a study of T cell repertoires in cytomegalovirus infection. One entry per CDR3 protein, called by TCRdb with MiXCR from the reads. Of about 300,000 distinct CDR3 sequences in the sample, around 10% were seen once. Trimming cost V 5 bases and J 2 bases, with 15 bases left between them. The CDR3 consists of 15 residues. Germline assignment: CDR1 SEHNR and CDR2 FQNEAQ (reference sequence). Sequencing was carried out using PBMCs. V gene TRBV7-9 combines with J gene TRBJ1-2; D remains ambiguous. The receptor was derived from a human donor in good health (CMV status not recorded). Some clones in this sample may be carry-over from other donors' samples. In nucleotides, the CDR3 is TGTGCCAGCAGCCCGCACACGACTTACAACTATGGCTACACCTTC. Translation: CASSPHTTYNYGYTF.